The source of this TCR beta chain is a study of radiotherapy plus CTLA-4 blockade in lung cancer. Germline values: CDR1 SGHVS, CDR2 FNYEAQ. J gave up 3 bases and V 6 bases, and 8 bases lay outside the gene matches. The CDR3 length is 15 residues. Sequenced by immunoSEQ multiplex PCR; TCRdb stores in-frame clones only, minus some. The table has about 51,000 clones, about three quarters seen once. This clone showed up just once. V and J are TRBV7-6 and TRBJ2-7; 10 bases match TRBD2. The receptor comes from a human donor with non-small cell lung cancer whose response to radiotherapy plus ipilimumab could not be evaluated. The sample was peripheral blood, taken from a patient treated with radiotherapy plus ipilimumab. CDR3 DNA sequence: TGTGCCAGCAGTCCACTAGCGGGACTCCACTACGAGCAGTACTTC. It yields the protein CASSPLAGLHYEQYF. Together with reference TRBV7-6 and TRBJ2-7, the CDR3 gives the full variable domain: GAGVSQSPRYKVTKRGQDVALRCDPISGHVSLYWYRQALGQGPEFLTYFNYEAQQDKSGLPNDRFSAERPEGSISTLTIQRTEQRDSAMYRCASSPLAGLHYEQYFGPGTRLTVT.